This T cell receptor beta chain was recovered during a study of regulatory T cells in long-lasting Graves disease. This CDR3 is 14 amino acids long. Germline V gene sequence: CDR1 MNHNS, CDR2 SASEGT. Trimming cost V 5 bases and J 5 bases; bases outside gene matches: 5. This clonotype was picked up a small number of times. Antigen unknown. Study-level results: The study found persistent patients shared more public clonotypes (fewer than 3,000) than new patients (over 900).

CDR3 regions were amplified by Arm-PCR using iRepertoire HTBI primers to build TCR beta libraries. TCRdb reprocessed the multiplex PCR reads via MiXCR and lists one record per CDR3 protein. The sample gives a few hundred thousand distinct CDR3 sequences, 20% to 25% of which show up once; roughly 7.1% is in the top ten. As for time point: persistent/refractory GD, antithyroid drugs over 5 years with positive TRAb. PBMC-extracted RNA yielded the TCR library. Roughly 9 milliliters of peripheral blood went into EDTA tubes. The chain couples TRBV6-1 to TRBJ1-4, with 7 positions matching TRBD1. The origin of this receptor is a female donor with Graves disease. This sample comprised peripheral blood mononuclear cells (PBMCs), obtained when the disease was refractory, from a patient treated with antithyroid drugs. CDR3 bases: TGTGCCAGCAGTCGGGACAGAAGGAATGAAAAACTGTTTTTT. This codes for CASSRDRRNEKLFF.